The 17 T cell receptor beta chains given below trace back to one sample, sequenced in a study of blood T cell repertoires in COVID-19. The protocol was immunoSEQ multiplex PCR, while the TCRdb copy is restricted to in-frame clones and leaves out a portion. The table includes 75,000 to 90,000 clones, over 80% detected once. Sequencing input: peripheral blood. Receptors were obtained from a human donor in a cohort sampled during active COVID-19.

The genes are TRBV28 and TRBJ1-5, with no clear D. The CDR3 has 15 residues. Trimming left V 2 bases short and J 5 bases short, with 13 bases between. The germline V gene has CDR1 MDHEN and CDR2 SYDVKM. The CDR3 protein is CASSLTDWEDQPQHF. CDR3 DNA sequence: TGTGCCAGCAGTTTAACTGATTGGGAGGATCAGCCCCAGCATTTT.

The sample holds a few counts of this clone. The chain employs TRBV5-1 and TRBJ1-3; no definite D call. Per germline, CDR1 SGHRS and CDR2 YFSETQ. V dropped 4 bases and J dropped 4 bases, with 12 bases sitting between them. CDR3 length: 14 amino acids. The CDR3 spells CASSPDAGGNTIYF. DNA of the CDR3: TGCGCCAGCAGCCCGGATGCGGGGGGAAACACCATATATTTT.

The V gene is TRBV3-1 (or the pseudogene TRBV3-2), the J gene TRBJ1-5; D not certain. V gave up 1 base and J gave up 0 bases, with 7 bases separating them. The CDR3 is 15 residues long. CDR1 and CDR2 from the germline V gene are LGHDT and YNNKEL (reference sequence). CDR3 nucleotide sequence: TGTGCCAGCAGCCAAGCCCCGTATAGCAATCAGCCCCAGCATTTT. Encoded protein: CASSQAPYSNQPQHF.

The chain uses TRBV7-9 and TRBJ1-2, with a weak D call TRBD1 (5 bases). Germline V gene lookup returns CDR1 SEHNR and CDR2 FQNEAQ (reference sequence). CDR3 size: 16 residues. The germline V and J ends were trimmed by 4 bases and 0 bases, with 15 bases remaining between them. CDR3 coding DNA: TGTGCCAGCAGCTCTCGAGACAGACCTGCTAACTATGGCTACACCTTC. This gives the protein CASSSRDRPANYGYTF.

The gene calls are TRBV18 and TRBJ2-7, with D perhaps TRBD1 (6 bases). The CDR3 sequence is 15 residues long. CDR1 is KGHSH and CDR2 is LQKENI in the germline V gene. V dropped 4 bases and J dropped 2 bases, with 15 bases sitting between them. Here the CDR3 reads CASSLGQNYPYEQYF. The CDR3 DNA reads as TGTGCCAGCTCACTTGGACAGAATTACCCCTACGAGCAGTACTTC.

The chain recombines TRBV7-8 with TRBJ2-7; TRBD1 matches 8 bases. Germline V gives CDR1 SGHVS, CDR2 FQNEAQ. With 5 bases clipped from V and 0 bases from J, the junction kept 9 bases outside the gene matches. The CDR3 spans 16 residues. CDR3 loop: CASSGPGQGSSYEQYF. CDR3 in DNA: TGTGCCAGCAGCGGACCTGGACAGGGAAGCTCCTACGAGCAGTACTTC.

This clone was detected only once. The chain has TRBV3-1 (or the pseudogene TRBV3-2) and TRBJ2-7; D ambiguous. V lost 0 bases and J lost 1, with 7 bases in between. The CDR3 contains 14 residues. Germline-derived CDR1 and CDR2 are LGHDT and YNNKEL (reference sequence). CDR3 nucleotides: TGTGCCAGCAGCCAAGATCACAGATCCTACGAGCAGTACTTC. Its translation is CASSQDHRSYEQYF.

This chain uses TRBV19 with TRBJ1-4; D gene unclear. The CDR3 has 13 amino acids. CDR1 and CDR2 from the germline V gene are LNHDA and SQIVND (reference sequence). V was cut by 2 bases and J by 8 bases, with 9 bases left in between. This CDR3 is CASSINAAEKLFF. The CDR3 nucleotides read TGTGCCAGTAGTATAAATGCGGCAGAAAAACTGTTTTTT.

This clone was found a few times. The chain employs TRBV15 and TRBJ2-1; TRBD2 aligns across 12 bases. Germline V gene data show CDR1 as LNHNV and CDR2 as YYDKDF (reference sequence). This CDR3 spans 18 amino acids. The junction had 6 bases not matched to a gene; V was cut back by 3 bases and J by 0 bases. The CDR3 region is CATSRGLAGANSYNEQFF. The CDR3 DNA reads TGTGCCACCAGCAGGGGACTAGCGGGCGCCAACTCCTACAATGAGCAGTTCTTC. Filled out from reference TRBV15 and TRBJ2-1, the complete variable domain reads DAMVIQNPRYQVTQFGKPVTLSCSQTLNHNVMYWYQQKSSQAPKLLFHYYDKDFNNEADTPDNFQSRRPNTSFCFLDIRSPGLGDTAMYLCATSRGLAGANSYNEQFFGPGTRLTVL.

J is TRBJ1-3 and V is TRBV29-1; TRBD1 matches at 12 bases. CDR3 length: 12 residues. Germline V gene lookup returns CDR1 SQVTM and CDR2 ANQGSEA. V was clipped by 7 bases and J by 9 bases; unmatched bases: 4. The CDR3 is CSAGTGGGTIYF. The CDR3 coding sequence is TGCAGCGCCGGGACAGGGGGCGGCACCATATATTTT.

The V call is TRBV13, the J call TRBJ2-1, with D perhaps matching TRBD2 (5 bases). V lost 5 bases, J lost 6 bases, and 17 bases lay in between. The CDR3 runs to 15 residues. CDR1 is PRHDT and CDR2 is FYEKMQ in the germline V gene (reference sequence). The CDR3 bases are TGTGCCAGCAGCGAGCCGGACTCTCCATTCAATGAGCAGTTCTTC. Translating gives CASSEPDSPFNEQFF.

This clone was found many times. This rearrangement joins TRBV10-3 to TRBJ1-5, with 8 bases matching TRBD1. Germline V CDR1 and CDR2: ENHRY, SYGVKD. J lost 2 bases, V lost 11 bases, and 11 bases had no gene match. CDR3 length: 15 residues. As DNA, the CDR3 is TGTGCCTCTACCCCAGGGGGCGCGGGCAATCAGCCCCAGCATTTT. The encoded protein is CASTPGGAGNQPQHF.

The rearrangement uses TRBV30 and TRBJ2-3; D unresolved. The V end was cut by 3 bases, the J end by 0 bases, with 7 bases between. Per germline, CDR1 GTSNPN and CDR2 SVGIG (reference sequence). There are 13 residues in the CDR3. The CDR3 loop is CAWRAQSTDTQYF. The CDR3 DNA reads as TGTGCCTGGAGGGCCCAGAGCACAGATACGCAGTATTTT.

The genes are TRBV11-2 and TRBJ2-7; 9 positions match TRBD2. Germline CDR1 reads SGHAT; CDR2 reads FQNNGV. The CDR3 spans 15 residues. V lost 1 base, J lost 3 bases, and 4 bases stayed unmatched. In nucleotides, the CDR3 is TGTGCCAGCAGCTTAGGTGTAGCGGGGGACTACGAGCAGTACTTC. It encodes CASSLGVAGDYEQYF.

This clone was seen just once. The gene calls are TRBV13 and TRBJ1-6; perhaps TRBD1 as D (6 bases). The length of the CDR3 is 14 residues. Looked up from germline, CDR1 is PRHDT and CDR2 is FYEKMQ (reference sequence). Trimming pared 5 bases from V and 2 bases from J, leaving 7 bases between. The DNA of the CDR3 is TGTGCCAGCAGCCGACAGGCCTATAATTCACCCCTCCACTTT. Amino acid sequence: CASSRQAYNSPLHF.

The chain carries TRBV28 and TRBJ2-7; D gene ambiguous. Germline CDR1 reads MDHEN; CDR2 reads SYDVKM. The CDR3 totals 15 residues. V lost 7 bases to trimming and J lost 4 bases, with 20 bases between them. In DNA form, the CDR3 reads TGTGCCAGCACACCCCGTCTGGCAGGCTCTTACGAGCAGTACTTC. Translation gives CASTPRLAGSYEQYF.

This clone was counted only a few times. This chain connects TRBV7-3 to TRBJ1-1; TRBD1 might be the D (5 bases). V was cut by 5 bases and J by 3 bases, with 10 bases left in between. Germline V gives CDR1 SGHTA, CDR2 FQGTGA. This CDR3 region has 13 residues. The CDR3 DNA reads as TGTGCCAGCAGCCTTCAGGGTTACACTGAAGCTTTCTTT. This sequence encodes CASSLQGYTEAFF.